The clone carrying this T cell receptor (beta chain) was seen a handful of times. The antigen remains unidentified. The data were obtained in a study of beta chain features in type 1 diabetes. Every single donor gave one heparinised blood draw, and these averaged roughly 0.11 L. Every bit of the isolated RNA underwent reverse transcription, so sequencing read expressed TCRB transcripts. Method: immunoSEQ multiplex PCR; TCRdb's copy keeps in-frame clones and lacks some. The table records some 150,000 clones, about 12% of them present only once. CDR1 and CDR2 from the germline V gene are SGHTA and FQGTGA. The CDR3 spans 17 residues. Trimming cost V 1 base and J 2 bases, with 16 bases left between them. Findings and caveats of the study: TCRB CDR3s were moderately but significantly shorter in Type 1 diabetes patients in all four CD4+ subsets. PCR could preferentially amplify shorter templates, alike in patients and controls.

The origin of this receptor is a young man with type 1 diabetes. Sequenced input: central memory CD4+ T cells from blood. V gene TRBV7-3 combines with J gene TRBJ2-3, with D maybe TRBD2 (5 bases). The CDR3 DNA reads TGTGCCAGCAGCTTAAATCCAAGCGGCCTAGTCACAGATACGCAGTATTTT. This codes for CASSLNPSGLVTDTQYF.